A selection of T cell receptor beta chains follows, all from one sample in a study of regulatory T cells in long-lasting Graves disease. TCRdb re-derived calls from the multiplex PCR reads in MiXCR, one entry per CDR3 protein. The data contain 310,000 or so distinct CDR3 sequences, about 19% of them singletons. The source was peripheral blood mononuclear cells (PBMCs), collected when the disease was refractory, from a patient treated with antithyroid drugs. These receptors originate from a female donor with Graves disease. Each CDR3 is given without its conserved first and last residue. Part of the rows lack a size; the others show once, few, many or a class for expanded clones.

size: few
V: TRBV7-2
CDR3: ASSPDPRGTYEQY

size: -
V: TRBV10-3
CDR3: ATKDEGNTGELF

size: many
V: TRBV6-1
CDR3: ASREQGAIEAF

size: many
V: TRBV12-3/TRBV12-4
CDR3: AADRGTNYGYT

size: -
V: TRBV2
CDR3: ASSWSRDTGELF

size: -
V: TRBV7-2
CDR3: ASSLLYNEQF

size: -
V: TRBV5-6
CDR3: ASSLSGLGQSGTQY

size: -
V: TRBV12-5
CDR3: ASGLVLASGGSYNEQF

size: many
V: TRBV12-3/TRBV12-4
CDR3: ASSRTGADNSPLH

size: few
V: TRBV6-9
CDR3: ASSYGGFEQY

size: few
V: TRBV5-1
CDR3: ASSSRGDRGHTEAF

size: -
V: TRBV6-2/TRBV6-3
CDR3: ASSANPGYEQY